Listed below are T cell receptor beta chains from one sample, sequenced in a study of Ad26.COV2.S vaccination and SARS-CoV-2 variants. TCRdb keeps only in-frame clones here, not all; method: immunoSEQ multiplex PCR. The sample holds about 280,000 clones; around 87% are singletons and the top ten take over 2.5%. The sequenced sample was peripheral blood, obtained in a trial of Ad26.COV2.S vaccine versus placebo. The receptors originated from a person aged 18-60 years who received the Ad26.COV2.S COVID-19 vaccine or a placebo. Both conserved end residues are part of each CDR3. D genes are given only for firm matches. Rows may omit the clone size; those that give it use once, few, many or a size class.

CDR3nt: TGTGCCAGCAGCCACGTTCCCCAGGGGGCCTGGACTGAAGCTTTCTTT
CDR3aa: CASSHVPQGAWTEAFF
d_gene: TRBD1
v_gene: TRBV3-1/TRBV3-2
j_gene: TRBJ1-1
abundance: NA

CDR3nt: TGTGCCAGCAGTTCGGGGGTCCTAGCGCTATCCTACAATGAGCAGTTCTTC
CDR3aa: CASSSGVLALSYNEQFF
d_gene: NA
v_gene: TRBV6-2/TRBV6-3
j_gene: TRBJ2-1
abundance: NA

CDR3nt: TGTGCCAGCTCACCAGGTGGAGGGGATGGCTACACCTTC
CDR3aa: CASSPGGGDGYTF
d_gene: NA
v_gene: TRBV18
j_gene: TRBJ1-2
abundance: NA

CDR3nt: TGCAGCGTGAGTTGGGGGGCGCCTGGAAACACCATATATTTT
CDR3aa: CSVSWGAPGNTIYF
d_gene: NA
v_gene: TRBV29-1
j_gene: TRBJ1-3
abundance: NA

CDR3nt: TGTGCCAGCAGTTTCGCCCAAGAGACCCAGTACTTC
CDR3aa: CASSFAQETQYF
d_gene: NA
v_gene: TRBV12-3/TRBV12-4
j_gene: TRBJ2-5
abundance: NA

CDR3nt: TGTGCCAGCAGTCGACAGGGCGGCTCCTACGAGCAGTACTTC
CDR3aa: CASSRQGGSYEQYF
d_gene: TRBD1
v_gene: TRBV6-5
j_gene: TRBJ2-7
abundance: NA

CDR3nt: TGTGCCAGCAGTTTGAATTACAATGAGCAGTTCTTC
CDR3aa: CASSLNYNEQFF
d_gene: NA
v_gene: TRBV27
j_gene: TRBJ2-1
abundance: once

CDR3nt: TGTGCCTGGGACACCCAAAACACTGAAGCTTTCTTT
CDR3aa: CAWDTQNTEAFF
d_gene: NA
v_gene: TRBV30
j_gene: TRBJ1-1
abundance: once

CDR3nt: TGCGCCAGCAGCCAGAAGCTCGGCAGGGGCGGGGTGAACACTGAAGCTTTCTTT
CDR3aa: CASSQKLGRGGVNTEAFF
d_gene: NA
v_gene: TRBV4-3
j_gene: TRBJ1-1
abundance: NA

CDR3nt: TGTGCCAGCAGTGAAGCGCGGGGGGGCAGATACGAGCAGTACTTC
CDR3aa: CASSEARGGRYEQYF
d_gene: TRBD2
v_gene: TRBV2
j_gene: TRBJ2-7
abundance: NA

CDR3nt: TGTGCCAGCAGCCTGACGACTAGCGGTTTCTCCTACGAGCAGTACTTC
CDR3aa: CASSLTTSGFSYEQYF
d_gene: TRBD2
v_gene: TRBV7-9
j_gene: TRBJ2-7
abundance: NA

CDR3nt: TGCGCCAGCAGCTTGGCCTTCGGTGCTGAAGCTTTCTTT
CDR3aa: CASSLAFGAEAFF
d_gene: NA
v_gene: TRBV5-1
j_gene: TRBJ1-1
abundance: NA

CDR3nt: TGTGCCAGACCGACAGGGGAGGATATGAACACTGAAGCTTTCTTT
CDR3aa: CARPTGEDMNTEAFF
d_gene: TRBD1
v_gene: TRBV2
j_gene: TRBJ1-1
abundance: NA

CDR3nt: TGTGCCAGCAGTGAACAGCGGCCAGCCTACGAGCAGTACTTC
CDR3aa: CASSEQRPAYEQYF
d_gene: NA
v_gene: TRBV6-1
j_gene: TRBJ2-7
abundance: NA

CDR3nt: TGTGCCAGCAGCCAGATGACAGGGGGTGATTATGGCTACACCTTC
CDR3aa: CASSQMTGGDYGYTF
d_gene: TRBD1
v_gene: TRBV3-1/TRBV3-2
j_gene: TRBJ1-2
abundance: NA

CDR3nt: TGTGCCAGCAGCTTAATCTCCTCGGGGACAGGGGGAGGCGGCTACACCTTC
CDR3aa: CASSLISSGTGGGGYTF
d_gene: TRBD1
v_gene: TRBV7-2
j_gene: TRBJ1-2
abundance: NA

CDR3nt: TGTGCCAGCAGTGAAGTCGGGCAGGGGTCTTCACCCCTCCACTTT
CDR3aa: CASSEVGQGSSPLHF
d_gene: NA
v_gene: TRBV2
j_gene: TRBJ1-6
abundance: NA

CDR3nt: TGCGCCAGCAGCCAAGTCTTCGGAGATACGCAGTATTTT
CDR3aa: CASSQVFGDTQYF
d_gene: NA
v_gene: TRBV4-3
j_gene: TRBJ2-3
abundance: NA

CDR3nt: TGTGCCAGCACCTCGGCGGGAGGGATGGGAGGGACAGATACGCAGTATTTT
CDR3aa: CASTSAGGMGGTDTQYF
d_gene: TRBD2
v_gene: TRBV7-8
j_gene: TRBJ2-3
abundance: NA

CDR3nt: TGCGCCAGCAGCCAACCGGGAACAAGGGGAGTAAACTATGGCTACACCTTC
CDR3aa: CASSQPGTRGVNYGYTF
d_gene: NA
v_gene: TRBV4-1
j_gene: TRBJ1-2
abundance: few

CDR3nt: TGTGCCAGCAGCTTAGGCGTAGCGGGTCAGGCCCAGTACTTC
CDR3aa: CASSLGVAGQAQYF
d_gene: TRBD2
v_gene: TRBV7-8
j_gene: TRBJ2-5
abundance: NA

CDR3nt: TGTGCCAGCAGCATGGACAGGGACACAGATACGCAGTATTTT
CDR3aa: CASSMDRDTDTQYF
d_gene: TRBD1
v_gene: TRBV6-6
j_gene: TRBJ2-3
abundance: NA

CDR3nt: TGCGCCAGCAGCTTGAGACTAGCGGTTGATACGCAGTATTTT
CDR3aa: CASSLRLAVDTQYF
d_gene: TRBD2
v_gene: TRBV5-1
j_gene: TRBJ2-3
abundance: NA

CDR3nt: TGTGCCAGCAGCCCCCTGGGGAGAAATGAGCAGTTCTTC
CDR3aa: CASSPLGRNEQFF
d_gene: NA
v_gene: TRBV21-1
j_gene: TRBJ2-1
abundance: NA

CDR3nt: TGCGCCAGCAGCTTGGGTATCGAACAAAGTGTGACCCAGTACTTC
CDR3aa: CASSLGIEQSVTQYF
d_gene: NA
v_gene: TRBV5-1
j_gene: TRBJ2-5
abundance: NA

CDR3nt: TGTGCCAGCAGTGGCCGAGGCAGCCCCAATAATTCACCCCTCCACTTT
CDR3aa: CASSGRGSPNNSPLHF
d_gene: NA
v_gene: TRBV6-1
j_gene: TRBJ1-6
abundance: NA

CDR3nt: TGCGCCAGCAGCCAAGGAGGGGGGCGGGTTTCCTACAATGAGCAGTTCTTC
CDR3aa: CASSQGGGRVSYNEQFF
d_gene: NA
v_gene: TRBV4-1
j_gene: TRBJ2-1
abundance: NA

CDR3nt: TGTGCCAGCAGAAACAAGCGGGGGGGCTTGGATGAGCAGTTCTTC
CDR3aa: CASRNKRGGLDEQFF
d_gene: TRBD2
v_gene: TRBV6-8
j_gene: TRBJ2-1
abundance: NA

CDR3nt: TGCGCCAGCAGCTCAACACCTAGCGGGAGCTCCTACGAGCAGTACTTC
CDR3aa: CASSSTPSGSSYEQYF
d_gene: TRBD2
v_gene: TRBV5-1
j_gene: TRBJ2-7
abundance: NA

CDR3nt: TGTGCCAGCACCTCCGCAGGGTCGGTACAAGAGACCCAGTACTTC
CDR3aa: CASTSAGSVQETQYF
d_gene: NA
v_gene: TRBV6-5
j_gene: TRBJ2-5
abundance: NA

CDR3nt: TGTGCCAGCAGTTACCACAGGGACCGATTATCCCTCCACTTT
CDR3aa: CASSYHRDRLSLHF
d_gene: NA
v_gene: TRBV6-2/TRBV6-3
j_gene: TRBJ1-6
abundance: NA

CDR3nt: TGTGCCAGCAGTAGACAGGGAGCCTACAATGAGCAGTTCTTC
CDR3aa: CASSRQGAYNEQFF
d_gene: TRBD1
v_gene: TRBV6-2/TRBV6-3
j_gene: TRBJ2-1
abundance: NA

CDR3nt: TGCAGTGCTGAGAGGGGGACCGAGCAGTACTTC
CDR3aa: CSAERGTEQYF
d_gene: NA
v_gene: TRBV20-1
j_gene: TRBJ2-7
abundance: NA

CDR3nt: TGTGCCAGCACCCCCGACAGGGGGCGCGAGCAGTACTTC
CDR3aa: CASTPDRGREQYF
d_gene: TRBD1
v_gene: TRBV7-8
j_gene: TRBJ2-7
abundance: NA

CDR3nt: TGCAGTGCCCATGAGGCGGCCCAGTACTTC
CDR3aa: CSAHEAAQYF
d_gene: NA
v_gene: TRBV20-1
j_gene: TRBJ2-5
abundance: NA

CDR3nt: TGCGCCAGCAGCCCTGGCCTAGCGGGGGGCCGAAGCTCCTACAATGAGCAGTTCTTC
CDR3aa: CASSPGLAGGRSSYNEQFF
d_gene: TRBD2
v_gene: TRBV5-1
j_gene: TRBJ2-1
abundance: NA

CDR3nt: TGTGCCAGCAGTCCCGGACAGGGGAATCAGCCCCAGCATTTT
CDR3aa: CASSPGQGNQPQHF
d_gene: TRBD1
v_gene: TRBV2
j_gene: TRBJ1-5
abundance: NA

CDR3nt: TGTGCCAGCAGCTTGTCGGGAAACACCATATATTTT
CDR3aa: CASSLSGNTIYF
d_gene: NA
v_gene: TRBV5-6
j_gene: TRBJ1-3
abundance: NA

CDR3nt: TGCGCCAGCGGGGGTTCTGGGGCCAACGTCCTGACTTTC
CDR3aa: CASGGSGANVLTF
d_gene: NA
v_gene: TRBV5-1
j_gene: TRBJ2-6
abundance: once

CDR3nt: TGTGCCAGCAAATCGGAAGGAGAGACCCAGTACTTC
CDR3aa: CASKSEGETQYF
d_gene: NA
v_gene: TRBV2
j_gene: TRBJ2-5
abundance: NA

CDR3nt: TGTGCCAGCAGTTGGGCGAGCAACACTGAAGCTTTCTTT
CDR3aa: CASSWASNTEAFF
d_gene: NA
v_gene: TRBV6-5
j_gene: TRBJ1-1
abundance: NA

CDR3nt: TGTGCCAGCAGCTTAACTCTCAGGGGAGAGGGCTACACCTTC
CDR3aa: CASSLTLRGEGYTF
d_gene: NA
v_gene: TRBV11-3
j_gene: TRBJ1-2
abundance: NA

CDR3nt: TGTGCCAGCAGTTTCAGCACTGAAGCTTTCTTT
CDR3aa: CASSFSTEAFF
d_gene: NA
v_gene: TRBV12-3/TRBV12-4
j_gene: TRBJ1-1
abundance: NA

CDR3nt: TGCGCCAGCAGCCTCGCGGTACCCCTAGCGGGGGTTAGGGTAGTATTCGAGCAGTACTTC
CDR3aa: CASSLAVPLAGVRVVFEQYF
d_gene: TRBD2
v_gene: TRBV4-1
j_gene: TRBJ2-7
abundance: NA

CDR3nt: TGTGCCAGCAGCTTAGTGGGGACAGGGATCAATGAAAAACTGTTTTTT
CDR3aa: CASSLVGTGINEKLFF
d_gene: TRBD1
v_gene: TRBV7-6
j_gene: TRBJ1-4
abundance: NA